One and the same sample provided the 18 T cell receptor beta chains below, sequenced in a study of blood T cells in healthy people across ages. The authors ran a second PCR of about 6 to 12 cycles using a sample-barcoded 5' primer and a J-beta primer mix. TCRdb re-called the 5' RACE reads with MiXCR, one entry per CDR3 protein. The data contain about 1.4 million distinct CDR3 sequences, 45% to 70% of them singletons. Source material: blood. The receptors shown here come from a man aged 18 to 29 in good health.

This clonotype was seen many times. The genes are TRBV29-1 and TRBJ2-1, with a tentative D call TRBD2 (5 bases). CDR1 is SQVTM, CDR2 ANQGSEA, per germline. V lost 8 bases to trimming and J lost 8 bases, with 16 bases between them. The CDR3 is made up of 12 amino acids. In DNA form, the CDR3 reads TGCAGCACCTCACAGTTCGGGGATGAGCAGTTCTTC. The encoded protein is CSTSQFGDEQFF.

The V gene is TRBV20-1, the J gene TRBJ2-4; tentative D call: TRBD2 (5 bases). The V gene lost 3 bases and the J gene lost 4 bases, with 13 bases spanning the gap. This CDR3 has 14 residues. Looked up from germline, CDR1 is DFQATT and CDR2 is SNEGSKA (reference sequence). In nucleotides, the CDR3 is TGCAGTGCTAGGTCGTCGGGAATTAAAAACATTCAGTACTTC. This translates into CSARSSGIKNIQYF.

The V call is TRBV4-1, the J call TRBJ1-2, with D maybe TRBD1 (5 bases). The CDR3 has 12 amino acids. CDR1 is MGHRA and CDR2 is YSYEKL in the germline V gene. Trimming removed 0 bases from V and 13 bases from J, with 12 bases in between. The CDR3 nucleotides read TGCGCCAGCAGCCAAGATACAGGTTCTACCACCTTC. Protein sequence: CASSQDTGSTTF.

The V gene is TRBV20-1, the J gene TRBJ2-2; 7 bases line up with TRBD2. The J segment lost 0 bases and the V segment lost 2 bases, leaving 3 bases of the junction unmatched. The CDR3 sequence is 15 residues long. Germline V gene sequence: CDR1 DFQATT, CDR2 SNEGSKA (reference sequence). The CDR3 sequence: CSARTGTTNTGELFF. Here the CDR3 DNA reads TGCAGTGCTAGAACCGGGACTACGAACACCGGGGAGCTGTTTTTT.

The V call is TRBV20-1, the J call TRBJ2-4, with TRBD1 identical over 7 bases. Matching the DNA end better, TRBJ2-7 makes the J call doubtful. The CDR3 has 14 amino acids. Germline V gives CDR1 DFQATT, CDR2 SNEGSKA (reference sequence). In nucleotides, the CDR3 is TGCAGTGCTAATACCGGGACAGCGTCCTACGAGCAGTACTTC. The encoded protein is CSANTGTASYEQYF.

There are a few counts of this clonotype. The chain uses TRBV20-1 and TRBJ2-7; 7 bases fit TRBD1. This CDR3 is built from 13 residues. V trimming: 6 bases; J trimming: 4 bases; junction bases outside the gene matches: 9. Germline-derived CDR1 and CDR2 are DFQATT and SNEGSKA (reference sequence). CDR3 DNA: TGCAGTGCACCGGGACAGCCGGTATACGAGCAGTACTTC. As protein: CSAPGQPVYEQYF.

The chain uses TRBV20-1 and TRBJ2-3; D may be TRBD2 (6 bases). Germline CDR1 reads DFQATT; CDR2 reads SNEGSKA (reference sequence). Trimming left V 1 base short and J 6 bases short, with 14 bases between. This CDR3 has 14 amino acids. The CDR3 nucleotides are TGCAGTGCTAGAGTTAGCGGATTTGCCGATACGCAGTATTTT. Encoded protein: CSARVSGFADTQYF.

Only a few counts were recorded for this clonotype. This rearrangement joins TRBV12-3 or TRBV12-4 to TRBJ1-2, with D tentatively TRBD1 (6 bases). V was clipped by 5 bases and J by 8 bases, with 21 bases between them. The CDR3 totals 15 residues. The CDR3 DNA reads as TGTGCCAGCAGTCTAAGCCGAGGGGGATCTTACGGCTACACCTTC. Translated: CASSLSRGGSYGYTF.

The chain recombines TRBV7-6 with TRBJ2-5, with D possibly being TRBD2 (5 bases). The germline CDR1 and CDR2 sequences are SGHVS and FNYEAQ. Trimming took 8 bases from V and 11 from J, leaving 21 bases between them. This CDR3 has 13 residues. Written as DNA, the CDR3 is TGTGCCAGCTTCTCCCCAGGAGGCAATGAGCAGTACTTC. This sequence encodes CASFSPGGNEQYF.

This chain connects TRBV5-1 to TRBJ1-2; D is undetermined. V lost 0 bases to trimming and J lost 7 bases, with 7 bases between them. Germline CDR1 and CDR2: SGHRS and YFSETQ. CDR3 length: 12 amino acids. As DNA, the CDR3 is TGCGCCAGCAGCTTGGAAAGACGTGGCTACACCTTC. This encodes CASSLERRGYTF.

The rearrangement joins TRBV2 to TRBJ2-1; the D gene is possibly TRBD2 (5 bases). V lost 8 bases and J 13 bases, leaving 24 bases between the germline ends. Germline CDR1 is SNHLY and CDR2 is FYNNEI. The CDR3 consists of 14 residues. The CDR3 bases are TGTGCCAGCTCTCGGCCCGGGATTATGGAGACCCAGTTCTTC. This translates into CASSRPGIMETQFF.

This chain uses TRBV7-9 with TRBJ2-7; D is possibly TRBD1 or TRBD2 (5 bases each). Per germline, CDR1 SEHNR and CDR2 FQNEAQ (reference sequence). The ends were cut back, 2 bases at V and 2 bases at J, with 19 bases in the middle. There are 17 residues in the CDR3. CDR3: CASSLLPQGHGTYEQYF. The CDR3 DNA follows: TGTGCCAGCAGCTTACTCCCCCAAGGACACGGGACCTACGAGCAGTACTTC.

This chain joins TRBV7-8 and TRBJ2-4; D not certain. The J call may be faulty, since TRBJ2-7 better matches the DNA end. This CDR3 contains 13 residues. Germline V gives CDR1 SGHVS, CDR2 FQNEAQ. The CDR3 region is CASSIGALYEQYF. The CDR3 region has the DNA TGTGCCAGCAGCATCGGAGCACTTTACGAGCAGTACTTC.

The rearrangement joins TRBV4-1 to TRBJ1-1; D is ambiguous. The CDR3 loop spans 16 amino acids. Per the germline V gene, CDR1 is MGHRA and CDR2 is YSYEKL. Trimming shortened V by 4 bases and J by 1 base, and 16 bases separated the two germline ends. In DNA, the CDR3 is TGCGCCAGCAGCCGTGGGCAGGACCAAAGGAACACTGAAGCTTTCTTT. It encodes CASSRGQDQRNTEAFF.

The chain has TRBV4-1 and TRBJ2-7; D tentatively fits TRBD1 or TRBD2 (6 bases each). The tail of the sequence fits TRBJ2-5 better, so the J call may be wrong. Germline CDR1 and CDR2: MGHRA and YSYEKL. This CDR3 spans 13 amino acids. CDR3 DNA: TGCGCCAGCAGAAGTCCGGGGGCAGAGACCCAGTACTTC. Protein product: CASRSPGAETQYF.

The V and J genes are TRBV6-5 and TRBJ1-6; 7 positions match TRBD1. This CDR3 spans 15 amino acids. V was pared by 4 bases and J by 6 bases, with 6 bases of the junction left unmatched. Per the germline V gene, CDR1 is MNHEY and CDR2 is SVGAGI. The CDR3 loop is CASSFGTATNSPLHF. CDR3 sequence (DNA): TGTGCCAGCAGTTTCGGGACAGCGACTAATTCACCCCTCCACTTT.

The V call is TRBV12-3 or TRBV12-4, the J call TRBJ2-7; TRBD1 is a possible D gene (6 bases). The J call is doubtful: the DNA matches TRBJ2-1 better. The length of the CDR3 is 13 residues. In DNA, the CDR3 is TGTGCCAGCAGGCGAACAGGGTCAGACGAGCAGTTCTTC. Protein product: CASRRTGSDEQFF.

The chain combines TRBV4-3 with TRBJ1-1; no firm D call. The germline V gene encodes CDR1 LGHNA and CDR2 YSLEER. The CDR3 sequence is 14 residues long. The V and J ends lost 1 base and 1 base respectively, with 7 bases between them. CDR3: CASSQGMANTEAFF. In nucleotides, the CDR3 is TGCGCCAGCAGCCAAGGAATGGCGAACACTGAAGCTTTCTTT.